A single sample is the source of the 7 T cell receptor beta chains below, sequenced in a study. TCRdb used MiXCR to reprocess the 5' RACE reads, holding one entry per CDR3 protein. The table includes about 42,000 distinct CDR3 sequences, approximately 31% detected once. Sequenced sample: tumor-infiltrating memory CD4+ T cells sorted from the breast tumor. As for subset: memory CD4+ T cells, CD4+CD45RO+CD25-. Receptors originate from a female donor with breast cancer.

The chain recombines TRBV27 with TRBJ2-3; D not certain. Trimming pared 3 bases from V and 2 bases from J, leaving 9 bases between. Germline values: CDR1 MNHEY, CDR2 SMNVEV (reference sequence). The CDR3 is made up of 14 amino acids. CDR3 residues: CASSFGQNTDTQYF. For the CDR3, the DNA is TGTGCCAGCAGTTTCGGGCAGAACACAGATACGCAGTATTTT.

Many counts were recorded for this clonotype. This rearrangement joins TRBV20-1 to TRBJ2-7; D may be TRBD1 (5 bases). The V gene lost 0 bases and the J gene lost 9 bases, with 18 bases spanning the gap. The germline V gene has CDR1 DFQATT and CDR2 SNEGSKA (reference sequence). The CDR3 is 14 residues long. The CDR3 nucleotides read TGCAGTGCTAGAGATCCTAATTTAGGGGTAGGGCAGTACTTC. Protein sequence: CSARDPNLGVGQYF.

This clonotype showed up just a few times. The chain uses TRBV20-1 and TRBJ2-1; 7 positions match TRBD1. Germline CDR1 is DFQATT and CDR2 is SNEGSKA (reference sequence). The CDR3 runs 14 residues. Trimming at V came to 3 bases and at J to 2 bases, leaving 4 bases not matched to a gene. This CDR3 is CSARGDRTYNEQFF. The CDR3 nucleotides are TGCAGTGCTAGGGGGGACAGAACCTACAATGAGCAGTTCTTC.

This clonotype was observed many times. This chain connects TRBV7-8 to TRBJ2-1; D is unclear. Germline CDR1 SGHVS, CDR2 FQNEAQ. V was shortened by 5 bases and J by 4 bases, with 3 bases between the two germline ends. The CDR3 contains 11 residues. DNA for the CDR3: TGTGCCAGCAGCCGATACAATGAGCAGTTCTTC. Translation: CASSRYNEQFF.

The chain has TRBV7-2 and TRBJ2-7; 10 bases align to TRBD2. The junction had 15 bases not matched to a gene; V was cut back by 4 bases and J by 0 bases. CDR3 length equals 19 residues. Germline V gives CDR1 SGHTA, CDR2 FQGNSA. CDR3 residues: CASSSAPPALAGGSYEQYF. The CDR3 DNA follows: TGTGCCAGCAGCTCCGCCCCCCCCGCCTTAGCGGGGGGCTCCTACGAGCAGTACTTC.

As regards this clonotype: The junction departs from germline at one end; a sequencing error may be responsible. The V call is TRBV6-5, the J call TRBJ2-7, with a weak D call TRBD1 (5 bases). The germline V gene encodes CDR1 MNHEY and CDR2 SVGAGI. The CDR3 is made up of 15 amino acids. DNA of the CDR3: TGTGCCGGCAGTTACATAGGTAGCAGGGATGGCGAGCAGTACTTC. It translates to CAGSYIGSRDGEQYF.

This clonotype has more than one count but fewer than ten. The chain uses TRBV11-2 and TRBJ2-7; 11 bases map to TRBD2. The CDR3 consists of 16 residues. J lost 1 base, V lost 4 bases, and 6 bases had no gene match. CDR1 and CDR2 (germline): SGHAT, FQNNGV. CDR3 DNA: TGTGCCAGCAGCTCACGACTAGCGGGACTATCCTACGAGCAGTACTTC. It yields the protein CASSSRLAGLSYEQYF.